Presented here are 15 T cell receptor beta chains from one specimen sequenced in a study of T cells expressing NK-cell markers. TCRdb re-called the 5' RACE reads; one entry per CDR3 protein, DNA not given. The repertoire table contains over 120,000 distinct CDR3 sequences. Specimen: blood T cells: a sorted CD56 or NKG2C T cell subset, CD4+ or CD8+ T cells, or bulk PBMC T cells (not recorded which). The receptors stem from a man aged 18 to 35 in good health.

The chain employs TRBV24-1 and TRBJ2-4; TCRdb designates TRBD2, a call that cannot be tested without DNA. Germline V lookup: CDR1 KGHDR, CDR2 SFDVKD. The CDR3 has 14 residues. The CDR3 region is CATSVWEGKNIQYF.

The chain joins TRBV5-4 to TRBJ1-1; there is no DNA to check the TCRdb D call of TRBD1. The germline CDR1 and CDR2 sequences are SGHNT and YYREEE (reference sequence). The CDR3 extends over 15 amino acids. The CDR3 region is CASSSKIGGNTEAFF.

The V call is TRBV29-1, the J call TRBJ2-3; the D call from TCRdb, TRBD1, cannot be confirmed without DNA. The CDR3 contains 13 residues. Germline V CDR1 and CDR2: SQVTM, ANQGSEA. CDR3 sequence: CSVGQGLGDTQYF.

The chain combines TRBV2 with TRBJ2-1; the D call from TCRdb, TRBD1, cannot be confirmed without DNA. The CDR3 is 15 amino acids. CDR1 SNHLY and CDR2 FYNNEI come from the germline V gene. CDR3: CASSAGQISYNEQFF. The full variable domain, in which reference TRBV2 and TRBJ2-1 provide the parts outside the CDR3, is EPEVTQTPSHQVTQMGQEVILRCVPISNHLYFYWYRQILGQKVEFLVSFYNNEISEKSEIFDDQFSVERPDGSNFTLKIRSTKLEDSAMYFCASSAGQISYNEQFFGPGTRLTVL.

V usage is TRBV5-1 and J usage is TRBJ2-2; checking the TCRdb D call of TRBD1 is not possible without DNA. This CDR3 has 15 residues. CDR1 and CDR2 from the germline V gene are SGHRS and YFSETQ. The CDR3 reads CASSSWDSTTGELFF.

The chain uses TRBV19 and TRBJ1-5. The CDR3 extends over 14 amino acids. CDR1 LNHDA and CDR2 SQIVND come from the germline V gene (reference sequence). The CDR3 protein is CASSARQPNQPQHF.

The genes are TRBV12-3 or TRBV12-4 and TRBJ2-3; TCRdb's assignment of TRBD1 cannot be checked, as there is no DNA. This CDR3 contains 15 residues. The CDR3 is CASRQGITSTDTQYF.

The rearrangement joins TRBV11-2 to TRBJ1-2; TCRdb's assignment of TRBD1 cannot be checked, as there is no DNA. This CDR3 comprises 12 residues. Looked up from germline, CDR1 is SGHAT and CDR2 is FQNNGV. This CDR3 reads CASSPSPYGYTF.

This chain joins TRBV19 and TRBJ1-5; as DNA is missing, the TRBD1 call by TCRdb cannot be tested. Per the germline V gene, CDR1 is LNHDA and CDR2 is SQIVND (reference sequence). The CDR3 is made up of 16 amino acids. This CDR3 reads CASSTQRGGSNQPQHF.

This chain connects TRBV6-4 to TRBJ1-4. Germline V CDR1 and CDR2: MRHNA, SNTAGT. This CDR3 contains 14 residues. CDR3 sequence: CASKLQGRGEKLFF.

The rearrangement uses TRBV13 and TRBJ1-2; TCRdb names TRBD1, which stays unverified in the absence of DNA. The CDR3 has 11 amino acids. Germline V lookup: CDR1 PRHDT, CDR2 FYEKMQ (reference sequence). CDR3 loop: CASSPGQGYTF.

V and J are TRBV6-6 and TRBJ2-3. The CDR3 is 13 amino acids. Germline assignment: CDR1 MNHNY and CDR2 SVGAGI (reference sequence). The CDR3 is CASSHDGTITQYF.

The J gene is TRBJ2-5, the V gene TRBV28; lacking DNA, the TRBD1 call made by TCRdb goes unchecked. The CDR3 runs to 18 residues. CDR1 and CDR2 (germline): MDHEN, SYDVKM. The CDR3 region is CASSPITNSGTAGSTQYF.

This chain's CDR3 is CAISMGQGLNYGYTF. The chain combines TRBV10-3 with TRBJ1-2; TCRdb names TRBD1, which stays unverified in the absence of DNA. The CDR3 is 15 amino acids. Germline CDR1 ENHRY, CDR2 SYGVKD.

CDR3 sequence reads: CASSYGGEETQYF. The rearrangement links TRBV6-5 to TRBJ2-5; TCRdb reports TRBD2, a call that lacks DNA to check it against. Germline V lookup: CDR1 MNHEY, CDR2 SVGAGI. This CDR3 has 13 amino acids.